In this sample, the clone carrying this T cell receptor beta chain turned up once. Its antigen is as yet unknown. These data come from a study of T cell repertoires in cytomegalovirus infection. Study-wide findings and caveats: Adding up the frequency of public TCR beta families identified people who carried CMV plus the relevant HLA.

Each CDR3 protein is one row after TCRdb ran MiXCR on the reads. The sample yields around 740,000 distinct CDR3 sequences, 35% seen once. V was pared by 0 bases and J by 8 bases, with 14 bases between. Germline V gene data show CDR1 as SGDLS and CDR2 as YYNGEE. CDR3 size: 14 residues. This chain connects TRBV9 to TRBJ1-2, with unresolved D. Sequencing used PBMCs. This clonotype originated in a human donor in good health (CMV status not recorded). Some clones in this sample may be carry-over from other donors' samples. The chain's CDR3 is CASSVAGRLTGYTF. CDR3 coding DNA: TGTGCCAGCAGCGTAGCTGGGCGGTTAACGGGCTACACCTTC.